Following are 21 T cell receptor beta chains from one sample sequenced in a study of early T cells in non-severe SARS-CoV-2 infection. One entry per CDR3 protein results from TCRdb running MiXCR on the 5' RACE reads. This table holds 55,000 to 70,000 distinct CDR3 sequences, more than 10% found once. The specimen sequenced was whole blood. The receptors derive from an adult who was a healthcare worker with PCR-confirmed SARS-CoV-2 infection or an uninfected control (not recorded which).

This clonotype was picked up a small number of times. The CDR3 region has the DNA TGTGCCAGCAGCTTACCGGGCCTTGAAGCTTTCTTT. This gives the protein CASSLPGLEAFF. The rearrangement uses TRBV5-4 and TRBJ1-1; D is undetermined. This CDR3 has 12 residues. V gave up 2 bases and J gave up 7 bases, with 9 bases separating them. Germline CDR1 and CDR2: SGHNT and YYREEE (reference sequence).

In its sample, this clonotype was seen many times. This chain uses TRBV6-5 with TRBJ1-2; 7 nucleotides agree with TRBD1. The V segment lost 4 bases and the J segment 5 bases; nucleotides outside the gene matches: 10. Germline V gene data show CDR1 as MNHEY and CDR2 as SVGAGI. The CDR3 has 15 residues. This CDR3 reads CASSSQPGQNYGYTF. The DNA of the CDR3 is TGTGCCAGCAGTTCCCAGCCGGGACAGAATTATGGCTACACCTTC.

This clonotype showed up just a few times. Mismatch with germline at one junction end may stem from a read error. V and J are TRBV7-7 and TRBJ2-2; D uncertain. The germline CDR1 and CDR2 sequences are SSHAT and FNYEAQ (reference sequence). CDR3 length equals 13 residues. Here the CDR3 reads CASSMEPTGELFF. The CDR3 DNA is TGTGCTAGCAGCATGGAGCCTACCGGGGAGCTGTTTTTT. The variable domain in full, completed from reference TRBV7-7 and TRBJ2-2, reads GAGVSQSPRYKVTKRGQDVTLRCDPISSHATLYWYQQALGQGPEFLTYFNYEAQPDKSGLPSDRFSAERPEGSISTLTIQRTEQRDSAMYRCASSMEPTGELFFGEGSRLTVL.

As to this clonotype: The junction does not match germline at one end; this may be a read error. CDR3 sequence: CSAERGAEDFF. CDR3 sequence (DNA): TGCAGCGCCGAAAGGGGGGCTGAAGATTTCTTT. The chain recombines TRBV29-1 with TRBJ1-1; D is perhaps TRBD1 (6 bases). The CDR3 is made up of 11 amino acids. Germline CDR1 is SQVTM and CDR2 is ANQGSEA.

This clonotype was detected ten times or more. This sequence joins TRBV7-2 and TRBJ2-6; TRBD1 agrees at 10 bases. Trimming at V came to 4 bases and at J to 3 bases, leaving 6 bases not matched to a gene. The CDR3 totals 17 residues. Germline CDR1 SGHTA, CDR2 FQGNSA. The DNA for the CDR3 is TGTGCCAGCAGCTGGGACAGGGGACCGGGTGGGGCCAACGTCCTGACTTTC. The encoded protein is CASSWDRGPGGANVLTF. The full variable domain, its missing parts supplied by reference TRBV7-2 and TRBJ2-6, is GAGVSQSPSNKVTEKGKDVELRCDPISGHTALYWYRQSLGQGLEFLIYFQGNSAPDKSGLPSDRFSAERTGGSVSTLTIQRTQQEDSAVYLCASSWDRGPGGANVLTFGAGSRLTVL.

The chain carries TRBV5-1 and TRBJ2-3; D remains unclear. The CDR3 has 16 amino acids. Germline V gene data show CDR1 as SGHRS and CDR2 as YFSETQ. With 0 bases removed from V and 6 bases from J, the gap between germline ends came to 17 bases. CDR3 amino acids: CASSLGSAWHQDTQYF. The CDR3 bases are TGCGCCAGCAGCTTGGGGTCTGCATGGCATCAGGATACGCAGTATTTT.

This rearrangement joins TRBV7-6 to TRBJ2-2; 11 nucleotides align to TRBD2. V was pared by 5 bases and J by 2 bases, with 7 bases of the junction left unmatched. Germline V gene lookup returns CDR1 SGHVS and CDR2 FNYEAQ. This CDR3 contains 17 residues. CDR3 protein: CASSVTSGGANTGELFF. CDR3 in DNA: TGTGCCAGCAGCGTCACTAGCGGGGGAGCCAACACCGGGGAGCTGTTTTTT.

Ten or more counts support this clonotype. The chain recombines TRBV12-5 with TRBJ1-5; 8 positions match TRBD1. V lost 1 base to trimming and J lost 1 base; unmatched junction nucleotides: 0. Germline CDR1 reads LGHNT; CDR2 reads FRNRAP. This CDR3 comprises 15 residues. The CDR3 coding sequence is TGTGCTAGTGGTTTGGGACAGGGGAGCAATCAGCCCCAGCATTTT. Translating gives CASGLGQGSNQPQHF.

The rearrangement joins TRBV7-8 to TRBJ1-3; no clear D gene. CDR1 and CDR2 from the germline V gene are SGHVS and FQNEAQ. This CDR3 has 15 amino acids. V gave up 4 bases and J gave up 5 bases, with 15 bases separating them. This chain's CDR3 is CASSSPIPGRNTIYF. In nucleotides, the CDR3 is TGTGCCAGCAGCTCACCCATCCCTGGCCGAAACACCATATATTTT. Full variable domain (remainder filled in from reference TRBV7-8 and TRBJ1-3): GAGVSQSPRYKVAKRGQDVALRCDPISGHVSLFWYQQALGQGPEFLTYFQNEAQLDKSGLPSDRFFAERPEGSVSTLKIQRTQQEDSAVYLCASSSPIPGRNTIYFGEGSWLTVV.

Only a few counts were recorded for this clonotype. The rearrangement uses TRBV27 and TRBJ2-1; 11 nucleotides match TRBD2. CDR1 and CDR2 (germline): MNHEY, SMNVEV (reference sequence). Trimming cost V 4 bases and J 10 bases; bases outside gene matches: 12. CDR3 length equals 16 residues. The CDR3 region is CASSSISGGAFTEQFF. The CDR3 coding sequence is TGTGCCAGCAGTTCCATTAGCGGGGGGGCCTTTACCGAGCAGTTCTTC.

This clonotype was observed at least ten times. V is TRBV29-1 and J is TRBJ1-1; no clear D gene. CDR1 and CDR2 (germline): SQVTM, ANQGSEA. V lost 4 bases, J lost 4 bases, and 7 bases lay in between. This CDR3 has 11 amino acids. The DNA for the CDR3 is TGCAGCGTTGGGTCTCCCACTGAAGCTTTCTTT. It is translated as CSVGSPTEAFF.

The V call is TRBV12-3 or TRBV12-4, the J call TRBJ2-5, with 8 positions matching TRBD2. V shed 6 bases, J shed 7 bases, and the junction held 10 bases outside the gene matches. This CDR3 contains 14 residues. CDR3 bases: TGTGCCAGCAGGTCCCCGGGACTAGGGGGGACCCAGTACTTC. This codes for CASRSPGLGGTQYF.

This clonotype was detected once. The V and J genes are TRBV6-6 and TRBJ1-1, with a weak D call TRBD1 (6 bases). The CDR3 spans 12 residues. Germline CDR1 MNHNY, CDR2 SVGAGI (reference sequence). V lost 10 bases and J lost 5, with 14 bases in between. The CDR3 DNA reads as TGTGCCACCAACAGGGATGGGACTGAAGCTTTCTTT. Translating gives CATNRDGTEAFF.

This clonotype appeared a few times. The chain employs TRBV20-1 and TRBJ1-5, with 9 bases fitting TRBD1. J was trimmed by 3 bases and V by 3 bases; bases with no gene match: 6. CDR3 length: 15 amino acids. The germline gives CDR1 DFQATT, CDR2 SNEGSKA (reference sequence). The CDR3 DNA reads as TGCAGTGCTAGGAGGGGACAGGGCTTCAATCAGCCCCAGCATTTT. It translates to CSARRGQGFNQPQHF.

The V gene is TRBV6-5, the J gene TRBJ2-7; D is possibly TRBD1 (6 bases). Germline CDR1 and CDR2: MNHEY and SVGAGI. This CDR3 has 14 residues. V lost 11 bases to trimming and J lost 1 base, with 18 bases between them. This chain's CDR3 is CARETGSFSYEQYF. The CDR3, as DNA: TGTGCCCGCGAAACAGGGAGTTTTTCCTACGAGCAGTACTTC.

This clonotype was picked up many times. The rearrangement links TRBV13 to TRBJ2-1; 8 nucleotides match TRBD2. The CDR3 length is 16 residues. The junction had 13 bases not matched to a gene; V was cut back by 6 bases and J by 6 bases. Germline assignment: CDR1 PRHDT and CDR2 FYEKMQ (reference sequence). CDR3 sequence reads: CASRVIAGWTLNEQFF. The CDR3 DNA sequence: TGTGCCAGCAGAGTCATAGCGGGGTGGACCCTCAATGAGCAGTTCTTC.

This clonotype was seen more than once but under ten times. In nucleotides, the CDR3 is TGTGCCTGGAGTGCGGGAGCCGGGGGAAACATTCAGTACTTC. Translated: CAWSAGAGGNIQYF. The chain carries TRBV30 and TRBJ2-4, with D possibly being TRBD2 (6 bases). V lost 1 base to trimming and J lost 6 bases, with 13 bases between them. Germline CDR1 reads GTSNPN; CDR2 reads SVGIG (reference sequence). This CDR3 spans 14 amino acids.

V and J are TRBV7-9 and TRBJ1-2; D gene uncertain. The CDR3 spans 14 residues. Trimming shortened V by 5 bases and J by 3 bases, and 13 bases separated the two germline ends. Germline CDR1 reads SEHNR; CDR2 reads FQNEAQ (reference sequence). CDR3 sequence reads: CASSLGEKHYGYTF. CDR3 in DNA: TGTGCCAGCAGCCTGGGAGAAAAGCACTATGGCTACACCTTC.

This clonotype was picked up many times. V gene TRBV7-9 combines with J gene TRBJ2-3; 7 nucleotides agree with TRBD2. Per germline, CDR1 SEHNR and CDR2 FQNEAQ (reference sequence). The CDR3 length is 15 residues. V was pared by 3 bases and J by 3 bases, with 6 bases of the junction left unmatched. CDR3 loop: CASSLKRGFTDTQYF. The CDR3 DNA sequence: TGTGCCAGCAGCTTGAAGCGGGGCTTTACAGATACGCAGTATTTT.

This chain joins TRBV4-3 and TRBJ2-7; tentative D call: TRBD2 (5 bases). Germline V gene data show CDR1 as LGHNA and CDR2 as YSLEER. CDR3 length: 13 amino acids. The V gene lost 3 bases and the J gene lost 5 bases, with 11 bases spanning the gap. The CDR3 reads CASSHSLAHEQYF. As DNA, the CDR3 is TGCGCCAGCAGCCACTCTCTAGCCCACGAGCAGTACTTC.

The chain recombines TRBV6-5 with TRBJ1-1, with 7 nucleotides matching TRBD1. The CDR3 runs 15 residues. The germline CDR1 and CDR2 sequences are MNHEY and SVGAGI. The trim removed 2 bases at V and 7 bases at J, leaving 10 bases unmatched. The CDR3 bases are TGTGCCAGCAGTTACAGGGCAGGGGGTAGGGTTGAAGCTTTCTTT. It yields the protein CASSYRAGGRVEAFF.